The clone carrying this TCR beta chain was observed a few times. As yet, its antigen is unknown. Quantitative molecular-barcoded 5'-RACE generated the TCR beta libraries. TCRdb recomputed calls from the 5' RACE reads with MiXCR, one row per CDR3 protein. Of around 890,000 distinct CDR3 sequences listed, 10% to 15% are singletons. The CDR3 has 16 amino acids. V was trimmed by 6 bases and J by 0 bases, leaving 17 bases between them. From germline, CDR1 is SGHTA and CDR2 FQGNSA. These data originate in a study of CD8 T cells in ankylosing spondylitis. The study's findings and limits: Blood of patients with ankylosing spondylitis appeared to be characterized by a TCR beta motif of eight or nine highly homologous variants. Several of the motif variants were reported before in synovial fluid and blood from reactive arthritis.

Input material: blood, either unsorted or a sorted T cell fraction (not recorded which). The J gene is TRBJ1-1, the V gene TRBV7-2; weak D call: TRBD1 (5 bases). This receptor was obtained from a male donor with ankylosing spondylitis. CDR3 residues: CASSQAGPFMNTEAFF. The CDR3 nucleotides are TGTGCCAGCAGTCAAGCAGGGCCATTCATGAACACTGAAGCTTTCTTT.